This T cell receptor beta chain was sequenced for a study of cytomegalovirus exposure and HLA in healthy donors. Study results and caveats: The presence/absence work took it that sequencing depth was about the same across donors.

It was with 60 Vbeta and 13 Jbeta primers that the PCR ran. Generated by immunoSEQ multiplex PCR, the TCRdb table keeps only in-frame clones and is missing some. In the table there are about 110,000 clones, around 63% of which are singletons. About this clone: The antigen is undetermined.

Germline V gene sequence: CDR1 GTSNPN, CDR2 SVGIG (reference sequence). CDR3 length: 15 residues. V dropped 0 bases and J dropped 6 bases, with 16 bases sitting between them. J is TRBJ2-3 and V is TRBV30, with D perhaps TRBD2 (5 bases). The sample comprised PBMCs. The sequence was collected from a man aged 25 to 45 in good health and CMV-seronegative. In nucleotides, the CDR3 is TGTGCCTGGAGTGTCCCGGGTGCGGGTGGGGATACGCAGTATTTT. It translates to CAWSVPGAGGDTQYF.